This T cell receptor (beta chain) is drawn from a study of cytomegalovirus exposure and HLA in healthy donors. Study-level points and caveats: Cytomegalovirus status, reportedly, was diagnosed with high specificity and sensitivity by the classifier. In a later analysis, CMV-associated beta chains were mostly HLA-associated, it appeared. TCR beta chains associated with HLA were, in a later analysis, more clonally expanded than equally common others.

Per germline, CDR1 ENHRY and CDR2 SYGVKD. The CDR3 contains 13 residues. V lost 7 bases and J 0 bases, leaving 9 bases between the germline ends. The study ran its PCR with 60 Vbeta and 13 Jbeta primers. The table came from immunoSEQ multiplex PCR; TCRdb's copy has only in-frame clones and leaves some out. The top ten clones hold more than 6% of a sample with some 200,000 clones, roughly 80% of them seen once. This clone was detected only a few times. Antigen: not known. The clonotype originates from a man aged 40-55 years in good health and CMV-seropositive. Sequenced material: PBMCs. This sequence joins TRBV10-3 and TRBJ1-1; D remains ambiguous. The CDR3 DNA reads TGTGCCATCATAAAAGACATGAACACTGAAGCTTTCTTT. This sequence encodes CAIIKDMNTEAFF.